This TCR beta chain was profiled in a study of blood T cells in healthy people across ages. In the study overall: Capturing about one barcoded beta molecule per two T cells was achieved by template switching. Findings of the study overall: The percentage of naive T cells correlated strongly with TCR beta diversity. Possibly, changes in expanded clonotypes were confounded because donor CMV status was unknown.

A second about 7 to 11 cycle PCR used barcoded and J-beta primers. MiXCR was run by TCRdb on the 5' RACE reads, yielding one entry per CDR3 protein. This table has roughly 2 million distinct CDR3 sequences, around 50% appearing once. On this clonotype itself: The antigen remains undetermined.

This sequence originates from a woman aged 40 to 50 in good health. The material sequenced was blood.

CDR3 sequence reads: CASSFTGGAGNIQYF. CDR3 bases: TGTGCCAGCAGTTTCACAGGGGGCGCTGGAAACATTCAGTACTTC. The chain is built from TRBV28 and TRBJ2-4, with 9 bases identical to TRBD1. V shed 3 bases, J shed 6 bases, and the junction held 6 bases outside the gene matches. This CDR3 is 15 amino acids long. Germline V gives CDR1 MDHEN, CDR2 SYDVKM.